This entry is about one T cell receptor (beta chain). Study processing details: For nucleated cells, counts were estimated from reference gene primer amplification. Data came from immunoSEQ multiplex PCR; TCRdb stores just in-frame clones and leaves some out. V, J and clone size derive from that table, while D and trimming were established from the DNA sequence. The sample has around 260,000 clones; over 75% are singletons. This entry is derived from a study of blood T cell repertoires in COVID-19. The sample taken for sequencing was peripheral blood. This clonotype originated in a woman aged 45-60 years with acute or convalescent COVID-19.

The CDR3 loop is CASGPLAGEGYEQFF. CDR3 DNA: TGTGCCAGCGGGCCGCTAGCGGGAGAGGGCTATGAGCAGTTCTTC. The chain combines TRBV27 with TRBJ2-1; TRBD2 matches at 10 bases. Germline V lookup: CDR1 MNHEY, CDR2 SMNVEV (reference sequence). This CDR3 has 15 amino acids. Trimming at V came to 8 bases and at J to 8 bases, leaving 12 bases not matched to a gene.